A single sample gave rise to the 11 T cell receptor beta chains below, sequenced in a study of blood T cell repertoires in COVID-19. Clones were sequenced by immunoSEQ multiplex PCR, and TCRdb holds only the in-frame ones, with some missing. The repertoire holds fewer than 150,000 clones, with around four fifths as singletons. The sequenced sample was peripheral blood. The receptors originated from a man older than 75 with acute or convalescent COVID-19.

This sequence joins TRBV3-1 (or the pseudogene TRBV3-2) and TRBJ1-5, with 9 bases aligning to TRBD1. Trimming at V came to 2 bases and at J to 6 bases, leaving 5 bases not matched to a gene. The CDR3 totals 15 residues. The germline V gene encodes CDR1 LGHDT and CDR2 YNNKEL (reference sequence). The CDR3 here is CASSQNPGQGQPQHF. The CDR3 DNA reads TGTGCCAGCAGCCAAAACCCGGGACAGGGTCAGCCCCAGCATTTT.

CDR3 DNA: TGTGCCAGCAGCGTAGCTGTGGTAGCGGGGGACAATGAGCAGTTCTTC. Its protein product is CASSVAVVAGDNEQFF. The V call is TRBV9, the J call TRBJ2-1; 9 bases align to TRBD2. V gave up 0 bases and J gave up 5 bases; unmatched junction bases: 6. This CDR3 has 16 amino acids. CDR1 SGDLS and CDR2 YYNGEE come from the germline V gene.

The CDR3 DNA reads as TGTGCCAGCTCACCCTCACAGGGGCCCTACGAGCAGTACTTC. It specifies CASSPSQGPYEQYF. V is TRBV18 and J is TRBJ2-7, with 7 nucleotides matching TRBD1. V lost 3 bases and J lost 2; bases outside the gene matches: 4. Germline V lookup: CDR1 KGHSH, CDR2 LQKENI. CDR3 length: 14 amino acids.

The chain links TRBV7-2 to TRBJ2-3, with D possibly being TRBD1 (5 bases). The length of the CDR3 is 15 residues. The germline CDR1 and CDR2 sequences are SGHTA and FQGNSA. V lost 2 bases to trimming and J lost 0 bases, with 9 bases between them. DNA of the CDR3: TGTGCCAGCAGCTTACAAGGGGCCAGCACAGATACGCAGTATTTT. Its translation is CASSLQGASTDTQYF.

Written as DNA, the CDR3 is TGTGCCAGCAGCTTACTCACCCGGAACTATGGCTACACCTTC. The encoded protein is CASSLLTRNYGYTF. V gene TRBV11-2 combines with J gene TRBJ1-2; D gene uncertain. V lost 2 bases to trimming and J lost 2 bases, with 9 bases between them. This CDR3 has 14 residues. Germline values: CDR1 SGHAT, CDR2 FQNNGV.

The rearrangement joins TRBV2 to TRBJ1-6; D remains ambiguous. CDR1 and CDR2 (germline): SNHLY, FYNNEI. The CDR3 extends over 13 amino acids. V was trimmed by 8 bases and J by 0 bases, leaving 5 bases between them. CDR3 DNA: TGTGCCAGCGGTAGCTCCTATAATTCACCCCTCCACTTT. This encodes CASGSSYNSPLHF.

The chain has TRBV19 and TRBJ2-2, with unresolved D. CDR1 is LNHDA and CDR2 is SQIVND in the germline V gene (reference sequence). The CDR3 consists of 13 residues. V was cut by 5 bases and J by 5 bases, with 9 bases left in between. This CDR3 reads CASSAYSTGELFF. The CDR3 coding sequence is TGTGCCAGTAGTGCCTACAGTACCGGGGAGCTGTTTTTT. Full variable domain (remainder filled in from reference TRBV19 and TRBJ2-2): DGGITQSPKYLFRKEGQNVTLSCEQNLNHDAMYWYRQDPGQGLRLIYYSQIVNDFQKGDIAEGYSVSREKKESFPLTVTSAQKNPTAFYLCASSAYSTGELFFGEGSRLTVL.

The rearrangement uses TRBV18 and TRBJ2-7, with a weak D call TRBD1 (5 bases). The CDR3 runs to 13 residues. Germline V gene sequence: CDR1 KGHSH, CDR2 LQKENI. V was pared by 3 bases and J by 5 bases, with 11 bases between. The DNA of the CDR3 is TGTGCCAGCTCACCCTCGACAGTCAACGAGCAGTACTTC. Amino acid sequence: CASSPSTVNEQYF.

J is TRBJ1-1 and V is TRBV4-2; 10 positions match TRBD1. Germline V gene lookup returns CDR1 LGHNA and CDR2 YNFKEQ. Trimming cost V 1 base and J 8 bases; bases outside gene matches: 10. The CDR3 is made up of 16 amino acids. CDR3 nucleotide sequence: TGTGCCAGCAGCCAAGGCGGACCCGGGACAGGGGCCGAAGCTTTCTTT. It translates to CASSQGGPGTGAEAFF.

The gene calls are TRBV15 and TRBJ2-5; D not resolved. This CDR3 has 15 residues. Germline values: CDR1 LNHNV, CDR2 YYDKDF (reference sequence). Between the trimmed V and J ends, which lost 5 bases and 5 bases, there was a span of 18 bases. The CDR3 reads CATSSSIWAGETQYF. CDR3 nucleotides: TGTGCCACCAGCTCATCTATCTGGGCCGGCGAGACCCAGTACTTC.

The chain uses TRBV23-1 and TRBJ1-4; a possible D gene is TRBD1 (6 bases). TRBV23-1 is identified as an open reading frame with a role that is uncertain. V lost 4 bases and J 0 bases, leaving 21 bases between the germline ends. The CDR3 has 19 amino acids. In DNA form, the CDR3 reads TGCGCCAGCAGTCCATCGACAGGTCCCTTATCCGCAACTAATGAAAAACTGTTTTTT. It encodes CASSPSTGPLSATNEKLFF.